The clone carrying this T cell receptor (beta chain) was observed a handful of times. Antigen: not known. Treatment denoted: roughly 11-day PBMC culture with coronavirus spike peptide pools or control peptides (ViraFEST assay). According to the study, CD4+ T cells from the unexposed donor were gathered ahead of the COVID-19 pandemic (2011-2018). Expansion of antigen-specific T cells with peptide pools by ViraFEST preceded sequencing of TCRs. Both SARS-CoV-2 S/N and four cold-coronavirus spikes were used, cells permitting, to probe CD4+ T cells of unexposed donors. This sample was included in a study of vaccination and CD4 T cells after COVID-19. Study at large: Each post-COVID sample was drawn after diagnosis, and the median interval was roughly 97 days (range 35 to 161). Stimulation used overlapping spike peptides from SARS-CoV-2, HCoV-NL63, HCoV-OC43 and HCoV-229E.

The Oncomine TCR Beta short-read assay was applied to DNA of cultured CD4+ T cells. TCRdb fed the PCR reads into MiXCR, producing one record per CDR3 protein. The table includes a few thousand distinct CDR3 sequences, approximately 61% detected once. Germline V gene lookup returns CDR1 DFQATT and CDR2 SNEGSKA (reference sequence). The ends lost 3 bases at V and 5 bases at J; junction bases unmatched: 8. The CDR3 has 15 residues. The sequence came from a human donor in good health. J is TRBJ2-5 and V is TRBV20-1, with 11 positions matching TRBD2. The sequencing input was CD4+ T cells from blood, cultured in vitro. In nucleotides, the CDR3 is TGCAGTGCTAGTCCGACTAGCGGGATAAGTGAGACCCAGTACTTC. Its translation is CSASPTSGISETQYF.